This T cell receptor (beta chain) stems from a study of T cell responses to AZD1222 COVID-19 vaccine. Study-level results: Possibly, clonal diversity was underestimated; donors were largely white British and included more females.

On this clone: The antigen is not known.

Assay: immunoSEQ multiplex PCR; the TCRdb copy retains only in-frame clones and omits some. The sample shows fewer than 150,000 clones, 70% to 90% of them seen only once. Trimming removed 5 bases from V and 1 base from J, with 11 bases in between. Germline V lookup: CDR1 LNHDA, CDR2 SQIVND (reference sequence). The length of the CDR3 is 14 residues. The sample was peripheral blood, taken on day 0 of AZD1222 vaccination. The chain joins TRBV19 to TRBJ1-1, with a tentative D call TRBD1 (6 bases). The clonotype was recovered from an adult in good health. The CDR3 DNA follows: TGTGCCAGTAGTCCCGGGACAACGAACACTGAAGCTTTCTTT. Its translation: CASSPGTTNTEAFF. Using reference TRBV19 and TRBJ1-1 for the parts outside the CDR3, the full variable domain is DGGITQSPKYLFRKEGQNVTLSCEQNLNHDAMYWYRQDPGQGLRLIYYSQIVNDFQKGDIAEGYSVSREKKESFPLTVTSAQKNPTAFYLCASSPGTTNTEAFFGQGTRLTVV.